The clone carrying this T cell receptor beta chain was counted a few times. The J segment lost 1 base and the V segment lost 1 base, leaving 4 bases of the junction unmatched. CDR3 length equals 16 residues. CDR1 is SEHNR, CDR2 FQNEAQ, per germline (reference sequence). These data originate in a study of blood T cell repertoires in COVID-19. Across the study: Samples representing acute and convalescent COVID-19 were sourced from the United States, Italy and Spain. PBMCs, B-cell-depleted T cells, or T cells were the source of the cDNA or gDNA that made up the material.

Original handling: Estimates of nucleated cell counts were drawn from the amplification of reference gene primers. Generated by immunoSEQ multiplex PCR, the TCRdb table keeps only in-frame clones and is missing some. D and trimming come from the DNA, and the V and J calls and clone size come from that table. The sample holds approximately 180,000 clones, approximately 87% seen once. The receptor was isolated from a man aged 40-49 years with active or convalescent COVID-19. This chain connects TRBV7-9 to TRBJ2-3, with 8 bases lining up with TRBD2. Sequencing was carried out using peripheral blood. CDR3 nucleotide sequence: TGTGCCAGCAGCTTAGTCGCGGGGGGCCGCACAGATACGCAGTATTTT. Translating gives CASSLVAGGRTDTQYF.